The 31 T cell receptor beta chains presented below share a single source sample, sequenced in a study of OX40 agonist ivuxolimab in advanced cancers. The method was the immunoSEQ multiplex PCR assay. Drawn from immuneACCESS, this table holds only the in-frame rearrangements with V and J called that TCRdb kept. Clones are partly lost; checked studies trace under half to an unresolved V gene and leave the rest unexplained. In this sample the table shows 43,000 or so clones, 87% of which occur a single time. The top ten clones comprise 14% to 15% of the sample. The sample was CD4+ or CD8+ T cells sorted from blood, taken in a trial of the OX40 agonist ivuxolimab. The receptors were gathered from an adult with an advanced solid tumor such as melanoma, head and neck, liver or kidney cancer.

For the CDR3, the DNA is TGTGCCAGCAGTTTAAGGGCAGGGGACAACGAGCAGTACTTC. Translating it yields CASSLRAGDNEQYF. The rearrangement links TRBV27 to TRBJ2-7; TRBD1 might be the D (6 bases). Germline CDR1 reads MNHEY; CDR2 reads SMNVEV (reference sequence). V lost 2 bases and J 5 bases, leaving 13 bases between the germline ends. The CDR3 spans 14 residues.

J is TRBJ2-7 and V is TRBV6-1, with no clear D. The CDR3 is 17 amino acids. V dropped 0 bases and J dropped 0 bases, with 15 bases sitting between them. The germline V gene encodes CDR1 MNHNS and CDR2 SASEGT. This CDR3 reads CASSEAFVNRYSYEQYF. CDR3 sequence (DNA): TGTGCCAGCAGTGAAGCATTCGTCAACAGATACTCCTACGAGCAGTACTTC.

The sample holds one count of this clone. The rearrangement uses TRBV28 and TRBJ2-1; the match to TRBD2 covers 10 bases. The ends lost 6 bases at V and 9 bases at J; junction bases unmatched: 8. This CDR3 has 14 amino acids. Germline CDR1 is MDHEN and CDR2 is SYDVKM. The CDR3 DNA sequence: TGTGCCAGCAGGAACCTAGCGGGAGCTGCTGAGCAGTTCTTC. This translates into CASRNLAGAAEQFF.

This clone was observed a single time. The gene calls are TRBV10-3 and TRBJ2-5; D gene unclear. V gave up 0 bases and J gave up 5 bases, with 7 bases separating them. In germline, CDR1 is ENHRY, CDR2 SYGVKD. CDR3 length equals 13 residues. This CDR3 is CAISESSYETQYF. The CDR3 region has the DNA TGTGCCATCAGTGAGTCCAGTTACGAGACCCAGTACTTC.

The chain carries TRBV5-1 and TRBJ2-7; D gene uncertain. The CDR3 runs to 15 residues. V was trimmed by 1 base and J by 0 bases, leaving 11 bases between them. Germline V gives CDR1 SGHRS, CDR2 YFSETQ. The CDR3 loop is CASSLSASSSYEQYF. The CDR3 nucleotides are TGCGCCAGCAGCTTGTCGGCCAGCAGCTCCTACGAGCAGTACTTC. Supplemented by reference TRBV5-1 and TRBJ2-7, the full variable domain reads KAGVTQTPRYLIKTRGQQVTLSCSPISGHRSVSWYQQTPGQGLQFLFEYFSETQRNKGNFPGRFSGRQFSNSRSEMNVSTLELGDSALYLCASSLSASSSYEQYFGPGTRLTVT.

In its sample, this clone was seen once. The rearrangement links TRBV7-8 to TRBJ1-2, with D tentatively TRBD1 (6 bases). V was trimmed by 0 bases and J by 4 bases, leaving 15 bases between them. The germline gives CDR1 SGHVS, CDR2 FQNEAQ. CDR3 length: 16 amino acids. The CDR3 sequence: CASSLAYLQGGYGYTF. The DNA of the CDR3 is TGTGCCAGCAGCTTAGCGTACCTACAGGGCGGCTATGGCTACACCTTC. Combining the CDR3 with reference TRBV7-8 and TRBJ1-2 gives the whole variable domain GAGVSQSPRYKVAKRGQDVALRCDPISGHVSLFWYQQALGQGPEFLTYFQNEAQLDKSGLPSDRFFAERPEGSVSTLKIQRTQQEDSAVYLCASSLAYLQGGYGYTFGSGTRLTVV.

V and J are TRBV2 and TRBJ2-2; TRBD1 is a possible D gene (6 bases). CDR3 size: 15 residues. Trimming pared 8 bases from V and 1 base from J, leaving 14 bases between. In germline, CDR1 is SNHLY, CDR2 FYNNEI. The CDR3 here is CASVRGLLNTGELFF. Written as DNA, the CDR3 is TGTGCCAGCGTCAGGGGTCTTCTGAACACCGGGGAGCTGTTTTTT.

The V gene is TRBV6-5, the J gene TRBJ2-7; 9 bases line up with TRBD2. Per germline, CDR1 MNHEY and CDR2 SVGAGI. CDR3 length: 16 amino acids. The J segment lost 3 bases and the V segment lost 2 bases, leaving 8 bases of the junction unmatched. CDR3 nucleotides: TGTGCCAGCAGTTACCATCCCGGGACTAGCAACTACGAGCAGTACTTC. Amino acid sequence: CASSYHPGTSNYEQYF.

The genes are TRBV6-5 and TRBJ1-5; D unresolved. The CDR3 totals 14 residues. V was shortened by 4 bases and J by 4 bases, with 11 bases between the two germline ends. Germline V gene sequence: CDR1 MNHEY, CDR2 SVGAGI. CDR3 loop: CASSSSILNQPQHF. CDR3 bases: TGTGCCAGCAGTTCCTCAATTCTTAATCAGCCCCAGCATTTT.

The CDR3, as DNA: TGTGCCAGCAGCTTATCTCAGGGTCTCAATGAGCAGTTCTTC. Encoded protein: CASSLSQGLNEQFF. The chain is built from TRBV11-3 and TRBJ2-1, with D possibly TRBD1 on 5 matching bases. CDR1 is SGHNT, CDR2 YENEEA, per germline. The CDR3 contains 14 residues. V was shortened by 2 bases and J by 6 bases, with 11 bases between the two germline ends. The full variable domain, in which reference TRBV11-3 and TRBJ2-1 provide the parts outside the CDR3, is EAGVVQSPRYKIIEKKQPVAFWCNPISGHNTLYWYLQNLGQGPELLIRYENEEAVDDSQLPKDRFSAERLKGVDSTLKIQPAELGDSAVYLCASSLSQGLNEQFFGPGTRLTVL.

The chain uses TRBV4-1 and TRBJ2-2; 13 positions match TRBD2. CDR3 length: 18 residues. Germline CDR1 and CDR2: MGHRA and YSYEKL. V trimming: 4 bases; J trimming: 10 bases; junction bases outside the gene matches: 15. The CDR3 here is CASSPNTSGRDRFEELFF. CDR3 sequence (DNA): TGCGCCAGCAGCCCCAACACTAGCGGGAGGGACCGTTTCGAGGAGCTGTTTTTT.

V gene TRBV11-2 combines with J gene TRBJ1-2, with D tentatively TRBD1 (6 bases). Germline V gene lookup returns CDR1 SGHAT and CDR2 FQNNGV. CDR3 length equals 13 residues. The V end lost 5 bases, the J end lost 4 bases, and 11 bases lay between the germline ends. The CDR3 region has the DNA TGTGCCAGCAGCCTAGGACAGACCTATGGCTACACCTTC. Its protein is CASSLGQTYGYTF. The full variable domain, rest sourced from reference TRBV11-2 and TRBJ1-2, is EAGVAQSPRYKIIEKRQSVAFWCNPISGHATLYWYQQILGQGPKLLIQFQNNGVVDDSQLPKDRFSAERLKGVDSTLKIQPAKLEDSAVYLCASSLGQTYGYTFGSGTRLTVV.

The genes are TRBV28 and TRBJ1-5; 9 bases are a match to TRBD1. V was pared by 5 bases and J by 6 bases, with 14 bases of the junction left unmatched. This CDR3 region has 17 residues. The V gene's germline CDR1 is MDHEN and CDR2 SYDVKM. The CDR3 here is CASSQSPGTGLGQPQHF. The DNA of the CDR3 is TGTGCCAGCAGTCAGAGTCCCGGGACAGGGTTAGGTCAGCCCCAGCATTTT. Full variable domain (outside the CDR3, taken from reference TRBV28 and TRBJ1-5): DVKVTQSSRYLVKRTGEKVFLECVQDMDHENMFWYRQDPGLGLRLIYFSYDVKMKEKGDIPEGYSVSREKKERFSLILESASTNQTSMYLCASSQSPGTGLGQPQHFGDGTRLSIL.

This chain connects TRBV7-9 to TRBJ2-3; TRBD1 might be the D (5 bases). V was clipped by 2 bases and J by 4 bases, with 10 bases between them. Germline CDR1 and CDR2: SEHNR and FQNEAQ (reference sequence). This CDR3 has 14 amino acids. CDR3 bases: TGTGCCAGCAGCTTATACGCCAGGGCAGATACGCAGTATTTT. This gives the protein CASSLYARADTQYF. Drawing the rest from reference TRBV7-9 and TRBJ2-3, the complete variable domain is DTGVSQNPRHKITKRGQNVTFRCDPISEHNRLYWYRQTLGQGPEFLTYFQNEAQLEKSRLLSDRFSAERPKGSFSTLEIQRTEQGDSAMYLCASSLYARADTQYFGPGTRLTVL.

The chain has TRBV2 and TRBJ2-2; the match to TRBD1 covers 8 bases. The CDR3 extends over 14 amino acids. Germline CDR1 reads SNHLY; CDR2 reads FYNNEI. The J segment lost 6 bases and the V segment lost 5 bases, leaving 5 bases of the junction unmatched. CDR3 sequence (DNA): TGTGCCAGCAGTAAGACAGGGGTAGCCGGGGAGCTGTTTTTT. This translates into CASSKTGVAGELFF. Looking up the rest from reference TRBV2 and TRBJ2-2 gives the full variable domain: EPEVTQTPSHQVTQMGQEVILRCVPISNHLYFYWYRQILGQKVEFLVSFYNNEISEKSEIFDDQFSVERPDGSNFTLKIRSTKLEDSAMYFCASSKTGVAGELFFGEGSRLTVL.

This chain uses TRBV18 with TRBJ2-3; 8 bases match TRBD2. The germline CDR1 and CDR2 sequences are KGHSH and LQKENI. V shed 2 bases, J shed 0 bases, and the junction held 10 bases outside the gene matches. The CDR3 contains 18 residues. The CDR3 is CASSPWITAGGSTDTQYF. CDR3 bases: TGTGCCAGCTCACCATGGATTACGGCGGGAGGCAGCACAGATACGCAGTATTTT.

This clone is a singleton in its sample. The chain links TRBV6-6 to TRBJ1-3; possibly TRBD1 for D (6 bases). The germline gives CDR1 MNHNY, CDR2 SVGAGI (reference sequence). This CDR3 contains 15 residues. V was cut by 5 bases and J by 2 bases, with 13 bases left in between. CDR3 sequence reads: CASSSTGTTGNTIYF. In DNA form, the CDR3 reads TGTGCCAGCAGTAGCACAGGGACTACTGGAAACACCATATATTTT.

The CDR3: CASSLGPGANTGELFF. The CDR3 DNA is TGTGCCAGCAGTTTAGGTCCGGGGGCGAACACCGGGGAGCTGTTTTTT. This rearrangement joins TRBV27 to TRBJ2-2; possibly TRBD2 for D (6 bases). Per germline, CDR1 MNHEY and CDR2 SMNVEV (reference sequence). The length of the CDR3 is 16 residues. The V gene lost 2 bases and the J gene lost 0 bases, with 10 bases spanning the gap.

J is TRBJ2-6 and V is TRBV25-1; TRBD1 is a possible D gene (6 bases). Germline CDR1 MGHDK, CDR2 SYGVNS. The CDR3 extends over 18 amino acids. V lost 4 bases and J 0 bases, leaving 16 bases between the germline ends. CDR3 in DNA: TGTGCCAGCAGTGGGCAGGGGTTGCGTAGCTCTGGGGCCAACGTCCTGACTTTC. Translated, it gives CASSGQGLRSSGANVLTF. Full variable domain (outside the CDR3, taken from reference TRBV25-1 and TRBJ2-6): EADIYQTPRYLVIGTGKKITLECSQTMGHDKMYWYQQDPGMELHLIHYSYGVNSTEKGDLSSESTVSRIRTEHFPLTLESARPSHTSQYLCASSGQGLRSSGANVLTFGAGSRLTVL.

Worth noting for this clone: The germline gene is not matched at one end of the junction; a read error may be the cause. V gene TRBV28 combines with J gene TRBJ2-7, with 8 bases aligning to TRBD1. The length of the CDR3 is 14 residues. The germline gives CDR1 MDHEN, CDR2 SYDVKM. CDR3 protein: CASNLSYRGSQQYF. The CDR3 coding sequence is TGTGCCAGCAATTTATCTTACAGGGGGTCGCAGCAGTACTTC.

The chain combines TRBV9 with TRBJ2-2; the match to TRBD2 covers 7 bases. CDR3 size: 14 residues. Germline CDR1 SGDLS, CDR2 YYNGEE. Losses at the gene ends were 4 bases for V and 5 bases for J; bases not matched to a gene: 5. The CDR3 spells CASSPHSGTGELFF. CDR3 in DNA: TGTGCCAGCAGCCCTCATAGCGGGACCGGGGAGCTGTTTTTT.

The table lists this clone with a few counts. V usage is TRBV2 and J usage is TRBJ1-5, with D possibly matching TRBD1 (6 bases). This CDR3 is built from 14 residues. Germline CDR1 is SNHLY and CDR2 is FYNNEI. Trimming cost V 2 bases and J 9 bases, with 14 bases left between them. This chain's CDR3 is CASSEWQGKGPQHF. As DNA, the CDR3 is TGTGCCAGCAGTGAATGGCAGGGGAAAGGGCCCCAGCATTTT.

The chain carries TRBV6-5 and TRBJ2-7, with 7 bases fitting TRBD2. Germline CDR1 is MNHEY and CDR2 is SVGAGI. Losses at the gene ends were 5 bases for V and 3 bases for J; bases not matched to a gene: 1. The length of the CDR3 is 12 residues. The CDR3 nucleotides read TGTGCCAGCAGTACTAGCGACTACGAGCAGTACTTC. It encodes CASSTSDYEQYF.

This clone was recorded only once. The chain is built from TRBV5-1 and TRBJ2-2; no clear D. Per the germline V gene, CDR1 is SGHRS and CDR2 is YFSETQ. The V end lost 2 bases, the J end lost 7 bases, and 9 bases lay between the germline ends. CDR3 length: 13 residues. CDR3 DNA sequence: TGCGCCAGCAGCTTTTCGGGCGACGGGGAGCTGTTTTTT. This translates into CASSFSGDGELFF.

This clone is a singleton in its sample. The rearrangement uses TRBV4-1 and TRBJ1-1; D is unresolved. In germline, CDR1 is MGHRA, CDR2 YSYEKL. V lost 4 bases to trimming and J lost 0 bases, with 12 bases between them. The CDR3 totals 15 residues. This CDR3 is CASSPLSGLNTEAFF. The CDR3 nucleotides are TGCGCCAGCAGCCCCTTATCGGGGTTGAACACTGAAGCTTTCTTT.

The chain couples TRBV4-1 to TRBJ2-7, with 11 bases lining up with TRBD2. Germline CDR1 MGHRA, CDR2 YSYEKL. CDR3 length: 15 amino acids. The ends lost 2 bases at V and 3 bases at J; junction bases unmatched: 3. CDR3 nucleotide sequence: TGCGCCAGCAGCCAACCGACTAGCGGGGTCTACGAGCAGTACTTC. It codes for CASSQPTSGVYEQYF.

This chain joins TRBV28 and TRBJ2-7; 11 bases are shared with TRBD1. Germline lookup yields CDR1 MDHEN and CDR2 SYDVKM. The CDR3 is 14 amino acids. V shed 7 bases, J shed 7 bases, and the junction held 9 bases outside the gene matches. The CDR3 bases are TGTGCCAGCATCCGGACAGGGGGCTTTGGGGAGCAGTACTTC. This codes for CASIRTGGFGEQYF.

This chain connects TRBV18 to TRBJ2-7; 7 nucleotides match TRBD2. V lost 2 bases and J lost 1; bases outside the gene matches: 14. This CDR3 is built from 18 residues. CDR1 KGHSH and CDR2 LQKENI come from the germline V gene. The CDR3, as DNA: TGTGCCAGCTCACCATTCGGCGGGAGTGGCTCCGAATCCTACGAGCAGTACTTC. It yields the protein CASSPFGGSGSESYEQYF. Combining the CDR3 with reference TRBV18 and TRBJ2-7 gives the whole variable domain NAGVMQNPRHLVRRRGQEARLRCSPMKGHSHVYWYRQLPEEGLKFMVYLQKENIIDESGMPKERFSAEFPKEGPSILRIQQVVRGDSAAYFCASSPFGGSGSESYEQYFGPGTRLTVT.

The sample holds one count of this clone. The chain couples TRBV7-6 to TRBJ2-1; 7 bases fit TRBD2. CDR1 is SGHVS and CDR2 is FNYEAQ in the germline V gene. This CDR3 has 15 amino acids. Trimming removed 6 bases from V and 4 bases from J; junction bases left unmatched: 9. The CDR3 sequence: CASSHSGGSYNEQFF. Here the CDR3 DNA reads TGTGCCAGCAGTCACTCCGGGGGGAGTTACAATGAGCAGTTCTTC.

CDR3 residues: CASSLRQGVNYGYTF. The CDR3 DNA is TGTGCCAGCAGTTTAAGGCAGGGGGTTAACTATGGCTACACCTTC. The chain links TRBV27 to TRBJ1-2, with 7 bases lining up with TRBD1. This CDR3 contains 15 residues. V trimming: 2 bases; J trimming: 1 base; junction bases outside the gene matches: 4. Germline V gives CDR1 MNHEY, CDR2 SMNVEV (reference sequence).

The chain couples TRBV6-1 to TRBJ1-5, with 7 nucleotides matching TRBD1. Losses at the gene ends were 6 bases for V and 1 base for J; bases not matched to a gene: 6. The CDR3 consists of 15 residues. Germline V gene lookup returns CDR1 MNHNS and CDR2 SASEGT. CDR3 in amino acids: CASRQTGLSNQPQHF. The CDR3 DNA reads TGTGCCAGCAGACAGACAGGGTTAAGCAATCAGCCCCAGCATTTT.